The 27 T cell receptor beta chains below were found in one sample sequenced in a study of Ad26.COV2.S vaccination and SARS-CoV-2 variants. The treatment was: some 20 received Ad26.COV2.S at low or high dose, single or two shots; about 5 received placebo; per-sample allocation not given. Material that was analyzed had been drawn on day 63 after the first vaccine or placebo injection. Here immunoSEQ multiplex PCR was the method, and the copy in TCRdb shows in-frame clones only, minus some. This table has more than 350,000 clones, 75% to 95% appearing once. The starting material was peripheral blood, obtained in a trial of Ad26.COV2.S vaccine versus placebo. These receptors were taken from a person aged 18-65 years who received the Ad26.COV2.S COVID-19 vaccine or a placebo.

V usage is TRBV5-5 and J usage is TRBJ1-5; TRBD1 matches 8 bases. The CDR3 covers 15 residues. The V and J ends lost 2 bases and 1 base, in that order; junction bases with no gene match: 2. Per the germline V gene, CDR1 is SGHKS and CDR2 is YYEKEE (reference sequence). Here the CDR3 DNA reads TGTGCCAGCAGCTTTAGGACAGGGAGCAATCAGCCCCAGCATTTT. This gives the protein CASSFRTGSNQPQHF.

The genes are TRBV4-3 and TRBJ2-6; D is perhaps TRBD1 (5 bases). V was clipped by 2 bases and J by 2 bases, with 13 bases between them. CDR1 is LGHNA and CDR2 is YSLEER in the germline V gene. The CDR3 extends over 17 amino acids. DNA for the CDR3: TGCGCCAGCAGCCAAATGACAGCACCCGCTGGGGCCAACGTCCTGACTTTC. Protein sequence: CASSQMTAPAGANVLTF.

V and J are TRBV9 and TRBJ2-7; 12 bases agree with TRBD2. From germline, CDR1 is SGDLS and CDR2 YYNGEE. The J segment lost 4 bases and the V segment lost 4 bases, leaving 6 bases of the junction unmatched. CDR3 length: 15 amino acids. The CDR3 nucleotides read TGTGCCAGCAGCCCGGTTGGACTAGCGGGATACGAGCAGTACTTC. This codes for CASSPVGLAGYEQYF.

J is TRBJ2-3 and V is TRBV6-5; the D gene could be TRBD1 or TRBD2 (5 bases each). The CDR3 length is 13 residues. CDR1 MNHEY and CDR2 SVGAGI come from the germline V gene. V shed 6 bases and J shed 4 bases, with 11 bases lying between them. The CDR3 sequence: CASSTTGPDTQYF. CDR3 DNA: TGTGCCAGCAGCACGACGGGGCCAGATACGCAGTATTTT.

CDR3 coding DNA: TGTGCCAGCTCACCATCGGGGACACCGAACACTGAAGCTTTCTTT. This sequence encodes CASSPSGTPNTEAFF. The V and J genes are TRBV18 and TRBJ1-1; D possibly corresponds to TRBD1 (6 bases). Trimming cost V 2 bases and J 1 base, with 11 bases left between them. The germline CDR1 and CDR2 sequences are KGHSH and LQKENI. CDR3 length: 15 residues.

CDR3 protein: CASSLAPNLYNEQFF. CDR3 bases: TGCGCCAGCAGCTTGGCCCCGAATTTATACAATGAGCAGTTCTTC. The genes are TRBV5-1 and TRBJ2-1, with D unresolved. CDR3 length: 15 amino acids. V lost 0 bases and J 4 bases, leaving 11 bases between the germline ends. Germline V gives CDR1 SGHRS, CDR2 YFSETQ.

This clone was counted a single time. The rearrangement links TRBV15 to TRBJ1-1; D is uncertain. The CDR3 totals 11 residues. The germline V and J ends were trimmed by 4 bases and 11 bases, with 11 bases remaining between them. From germline, CDR1 is LNHNV and CDR2 YYDKDF (reference sequence). CDR3 nucleotides: TGTGCCACCAGCACAGAATTTGAGGCTTTCTTT. Its protein is CATSTEFEAFF.

V gene TRBV6-4 combines with J gene TRBJ1-5; TRBD1 is a possible D gene (5 bases). The CDR3 runs to 16 residues. V lost 6 bases, J lost 7 bases, and 22 bases lay in between. The germline V gene has CDR1 MRHNA and CDR2 SNTAGT. The CDR3 bases are TGTGCCAGCAGCGTTAGGAAGGAGGGGACTATCCAGCCCCAGCATTTT. Protein product: CASSVRKEGTIQPQHF.

This clone has just a few counts. This chain connects TRBV6-6 to TRBJ1-5, with no clear D. The V and J ends lost 6 bases and 5 bases respectively, with 14 bases between them. The CDR3 length is 14 residues. Per germline, CDR1 MNHNY and CDR2 SVGAGI (reference sequence). This CDR3 reads CASSPRGIDQPQHF. The CDR3 DNA reads TGTGCCAGCAGCCCTAGAGGGATAGATCAGCCCCAGCATTTT.

The chain combines TRBV21-1 with TRBJ1-3; the D call TRBD1 from the table was never checked on the DNA. TRBV21-1 is a pseudogene locus. The CDR3 runs to 18 residues. The CDR3 DNA reads TGTGCCAGCAGCAAAGCGTGGAATCAGGGATACTCTGGAAACACCATATATTTT. Translated, it gives CASSKAWNQGYSGNTIYF.

V and J are TRBV9 and TRBJ2-6; perhaps TRBD2 as D (5 bases). The length of the CDR3 is 17 residues. The V gene's germline CDR1 is SGDLS and CDR2 YYNGEE. V lost 0 bases to trimming and J lost 4 bases, with 14 bases between them. The CDR3 nucleotides read TGTGCCAGCAGCGTAGTGGGTGGAGGTCCGGGGGCCAACGTCCTGACTTTC. It translates to CASSVVGGGPGANVLTF.

The CDR3: CASSYPTGSNQPQHF. CDR3 in DNA: TGTGCCAGCAGTTACCCGACAGGGTCCAATCAGCCCCAGCATTTT. V gene TRBV6-2 or TRBV6-3 combines with J gene TRBJ1-5, with TRBD1 identical over 7 bases. The CDR3 spans 15 residues. Trimming removed 2 bases from V and 3 bases from J; junction bases left unmatched: 4. Germline CDR1 reads MNHEY; CDR2 reads SVGEGT.

The chain uses TRBV7-2 and TRBJ1-5; perhaps TRBD1 as D (6 bases). This CDR3 region has 14 residues. Trimming left V 5 bases short and J 9 bases short, with 17 bases between. Germline V gene sequence: CDR1 SGHTA, CDR2 FQGNSA. The CDR3 DNA reads as TGTGCCAGCAGCCCCCGGGACAAGGGTGGGCCCCAGCATTTT. This encodes CASSPRDKGGPQHF.

The table lists this clone with a count of one. The rearrangement uses TRBV7-2 and TRBJ2-1; D perhaps matches TRBD2 (7 bases). V lost 5 bases and J lost 7, with 15 bases in between. CDR1 and CDR2 (germline): SGHTA, FQGNSA. The CDR3 spans 14 residues. The CDR3 loop reads CASSPREGGNEQFF. Written as DNA, the CDR3 is TGTGCCAGCAGCCCACGTGAGGGGGGGAATGAGCAGTTCTTC.

The CDR3 here is CASRLTRDGTEAFF. In DNA form, the CDR3 reads TGTGCCAGCAGATTGACCCGGGACGGGACTGAAGCTTTCTTT. The chain links TRBV6-6 to TRBJ1-1; weak D call: TRBD1 (5 bases). V shed 6 bases and J shed 5 bases, with 16 bases lying between them. The CDR3 is 14 residues long. Germline lookup yields CDR1 MNHNY and CDR2 SVGAGI (reference sequence).

The V gene is TRBV15, the J gene TRBJ2-1, with D tentatively TRBD1 (7 bases). Germline CDR1 reads LNHNV; CDR2 reads YYDKDF (reference sequence). The CDR3 is 15 residues long. The V end lost 0 bases, the J end lost 7 bases, and 13 bases lay between the germline ends. The CDR3 bases are TGTGCCACCAGCAGAGATCGGCAGGGGGGTAATGAGCAGTTCTTC. This encodes CATSRDRQGGNEQFF. Looking up the rest from reference TRBV15 and TRBJ2-1 gives the full variable domain: DAMVIQNPRYQVTQFGKPVTLSCSQTLNHNVMYWYQQKSSQAPKLLFHYYDKDFNNEADTPDNFQSRRPNTSFCFLDIRSPGLGDTAMYLCATSRDRQGGNEQFFGPGTRLTVL.

This chain uses TRBV7-2 with TRBJ2-6; D uncertain. Trimming pared 1 base from V and 1 base from J, leaving 5 bases between. Germline V CDR1 and CDR2: SGHTA, FQGNSA. The CDR3 extends over 15 amino acids. The CDR3 protein is CASSLGVSGANVLTF. Here the CDR3 DNA reads TGTGCCAGCAGCTTAGGGGTGTCTGGGGCCAACGTCCTGACTTTC.

This chain links TRBV5-4 with TRBJ1-4; D gene ambiguous. Germline loops: CDR1 SGHNT, CDR2 YYREEE (reference sequence). The CDR3 loop spans 13 amino acids. V was cut by 3 bases and J by 6 bases, with 9 bases left in between. CDR3 loop: CASSSRVDEKLFF. Here the CDR3 DNA reads TGTGCCAGCAGCTCGAGGGTTGATGAAAAACTGTTTTTT.

The chain combines TRBV27 with TRBJ2-7; D uncertain. The CDR3 is 13 residues long. V lost 2 bases to trimming and J lost 6 bases, with 11 bases between them. Germline CDR1 is MNHEY and CDR2 is SMNVEV (reference sequence). DNA of the CDR3: TGTGCCAGCAGTTTAGTGCGAGCAGGCGAGCAGTACTTC. Translated, it gives CASSLVRAGEQYF.

The genes are TRBV10-3 and TRBJ2-3; D remains unclear. The CDR3 spans 12 residues. The germline gives CDR1 ENHRY, CDR2 SYGVKD. Trimming removed 7 bases from V and 0 bases from J, with 5 bases in between. CDR3 sequence: CAIKASTDTQYF. As DNA, the CDR3 is TGTGCCATCAAGGCTAGCACAGATACGCAGTATTTT.

About this clone: Additional DNA sequences in this sample encode the identical CDR3. This chain uses TRBV18 with TRBJ2-3; tentative D call: TRBD2 (6 bases). CDR1 is KGHSH, CDR2 LQKENI, per germline. The CDR3 has 13 amino acids. V gave up 2 bases and J gave up 6 bases, with 9 bases separating them. The CDR3: CASSPGAGDTQYF. CDR3 bases: TGTGCCAGCTCACCAGGGGCGGGGGATACGCAGTATTTT. Drawing the rest from reference TRBV18 and TRBJ2-3, the complete variable domain is NAGVMQNPRHLVRRRGQEARLRCSPMKGHSHVYWYRQLPEEGLKFMVYLQKENIIDESGMPKERFSAEFPKEGPSILRIQQVVRGDSAAYFCASSPGAGDTQYFGPGTRLTVL.

The chain is built from TRBV19 and TRBJ2-7, with 7 positions matching TRBD2. With V trimmed by 5 bases and J by 5 bases, 9 bases remained unmatched. Germline CDR1 LNHDA, CDR2 SQIVND (reference sequence). This CDR3 has 14 amino acids. The CDR3 sequence is CASSVTSRSDEQYF. DNA of the CDR3: TGTGCCAGTAGTGTGACTAGCCGCAGCGACGAGCAGTACTTC.

This chain links TRBV7-9 with TRBJ2-7, with a weak D call TRBD2 (6 bases). This CDR3 has 12 amino acids. CDR1 SEHNR and CDR2 FQNEAQ come from the germline V gene (reference sequence). The germline V and J ends were trimmed by 7 bases and 5 bases, with 12 bases remaining between them. CDR3 DNA sequence: TGTGCCAGCAATCCGGAGGGCCACGAGCAGTACTTC. The encoded protein is CASNPEGHEQYF. The full variable domain, completed using reference TRBV7-9 and TRBJ2-7, is DTGVSQNPRHKITKRGQNVTFRCDPISEHNRLYWYRQTLGQGPEFLTYFQNEAQLEKSRLLSDRFSAERPKGSFSTLEIQRTEQGDSAMYLCASNPEGHEQYFGPGTRLTVT.

This clone came up once. The gene calls are TRBV9 and TRBJ1-6; 9 positions agree with TRBD1. Germline CDR1 reads SGDLS; CDR2 reads YYNGEE. V lost 1 base to trimming and J lost 10 bases; unmatched junction nucleotides: 9. CDR3 length equals 16 residues. CDR3 DNA: TGTGCCAGCAGCGTACAGGAGGACAGGGGCCGCTCACCCCTCCACTTT. Encoded protein: CASSVQEDRGRSPLHF.

The genes are TRBV24-1 and TRBJ2-1; D is possibly TRBD1 (5 bases). This CDR3 is built from 14 residues. V dropped 2 bases and J dropped 4 bases, with 8 bases sitting between them. Per germline, CDR1 KGHDR and CDR2 SFDVKD. CDR3 sequence (DNA): TGTGCCACCAGTGATTCTCGACAGTACAATGAGCAGTTCTTC. It is translated as CATSDSRQYNEQFF.

V gene TRBV7-8 combines with J gene TRBJ2-7; 10 bases map to TRBD2. CDR1 and CDR2 from the germline V gene are SGHVS and FQNEAQ. Losses at the gene ends were 4 bases for V and 3 bases for J; bases not matched to a gene: 6. The CDR3 extends over 15 amino acids. CDR3 nucleotide sequence: TGTGCCAGCAGCTATGGGACTAGCGATCTCTACGAGCAGTACTTC. Encoded protein: CASSYGTSDLYEQYF. Variable domain in full (rest from reference TRBV7-8 and TRBJ2-7): GAGVSQSPRYKVAKRGQDVALRCDPISGHVSLFWYQQALGQGPEFLTYFQNEAQLDKSGLPSDRFFAERPEGSVSTLKIQRTQQEDSAVYLCASSYGTSDLYEQYFGPGTRLTVT.

This chain joins TRBV6-5 and TRBJ2-7, with TRBD2 matching 13 bases. V lost 10 bases to trimming and J lost 6 bases; unmatched junction nucleotides: 6. CDR1 is MNHEY and CDR2 is SVGAGI in the germline V gene. The CDR3 sequence is 13 residues long. DNA of the CDR3: TGTGCCACCTCGACTAGCGGGAGGCCCGAGCAGTACTTC. Translated: CATSTSGRPEQYF.